This is a list of T cell receptor beta chains from one sample in a study of glioma-infiltrating T cells after dendritic cell vaccination. Profiling relied on immunoSEQ multiplex PCR, and the TCRdb table lists in-frame clones only, not all of them. The table records almost 90,000 clones, less than 90% of them present only once. The sample was blood, taken after dendritic cell vaccination. Source of these receptors: a human donor with glioblastoma. Both conserved end residues are part of each CDR3. Fields, in order: V gene, J gene, clone size, D gene, CDR3 length, CDR3 DNA, CDR3 protein. A D gene is named only where the DNA matches it firmly. A clone size is listed for some rows: how often the clone was seen (once, few, many), or a class if it is expanded.

>TRBV5-1|TRBJ1-2|.|.|13
TGCGCCAGCAGCTTGGTACGGGGGGGTGGCTACACCTTC
CASSLVRGGGYTF
>TRBV5-6|TRBJ1-1|.|.|17
TGTGCCAGCAGCGCATACCGGGACACCTCCCTGAACACTGAAGCTTTCTTT
CASSAYRDTSLNTEAFF
>TRBV5-6|TRBJ2-5|once|TRBD1|15
TGTGCCAGCAGCTTTCCGGGACAGGGAGCAGAGACCCAGTACTTC
CASSFPGQGAETQYF
>TRBV19|TRBJ2-2|.|.|16
TGTGCCAGTAGTATAGATGTTAGGGGGAACACCGGGGAGCTGTTTTTT
CASSIDVRGNTGELFF
>TRBV15|TRBJ1-1|.|.|15
TGTGCCACCAGCAGAGATCTAGGGGGGGTCGCAGAAGCTTTCTTT
CATSRDLGGVAEAFF
>TRBV21-1|TRBJ2-5|.|.|15
TGTGCCGAGCGGGGCCCAAGGGCCTTACAAGAGACCCAGTACTTC
CAERGPRALQETQYF
>TRBV7-8|TRBJ2-2|.|.|18
TGTGCCAGCAGCCTCAGGGATAACGGTGAGACCAACACCGGGGAGCTGTTTTTT
CASSLRDNGETNTGELFF
>TRBV7-2|TRBJ2-3|.|.|11
TGTGCCAGTAGCTTAACAGGAACGCAGTATTTT
CASSLTGTQYF
>TRBV25-1|TRBJ2-1|.|TRBD1|14
TGTGCCAGCACACAGGGGGCAAACTACAATGAGCAGTTCTTC
CASTQGANYNEQFF
>TRBV7-9|TRBJ1-5|.|TRBD1|12
TGTGCCAGCAGCCAGGACAGGGGCCGATGGTATTTT
CASSQDRGRWYF
>TRBV25-1|TRBJ1-2|.|TRBD1|16
TGTGCCAGCAGTGACCCCTCCCCCTGGACAGGGTATGGCTACACCTTC
CASSDPSPWTGYGYTF
>TRBV14|TRBJ2-3|few|TRBD1|17
TGTGCCAGCAGCCAAGAACGCCCGGGACAGGGGAGGGATACGCAGTATTTT
CASSQERPGQGRDTQYF
>TRBV7-9|TRBJ2-1|.|.|14
TGTGCCAGCAGCTTAGTGAGCTCCTACAATGAGCAGTTCTTC
CASSLVSSYNEQFF
>TRBV30|TRBJ1-2|few|.|15
TGTGCCTGGACCCTAGGGGGGGGCTCTAGCTATGGCTACACCTTC
CAWTLGGGSSYGYTF
>TRBV4-2|TRBJ1-5|.|TRBD1|15
TGTGCCAGCAGCCAACGGACAGGGCTCGATCAGCCCCAGCATTTT
CASSQRTGLDQPQHF
>TRBV18|TRBJ2-7|.|TRBD1|15
TGTGCCAGCTCACCCTCCCGGGACAGCTCCTACGAGCAGTACTTC
CASSPSRDSSYEQYF
>TRBV4-1|TRBJ2-7|few|.|16
TGCGCCAGCAGCCAAGATAGGGGGGGTCCCTCCTACGAGCAGTACTTC
CASSQDRGGPSYEQYF
>TRBV2|TRBJ1-1|.|.|13
TGTGCCAGCAGGGCAGGTCCCGACACTGAAGCTTTCTTT
CASRAGPDTEAFF
>TRBV5-1|TRBJ2-1|.|TRBD2|15
TGCGCCAGCAGCTCGGGACTAGCGGGGGTCTCGGAGCAGTTCTTC
CASSSGLAGVSEQFF
>TRBV9|TRBJ1-1|.|.|13
TGTGCCAGCAGCGCTCAGGATAACACTGAAGCTTTCTTT
CASSAQDNTEAFF
>TRBV11-2|TRBJ2-5|.|.|14
TGTGCCAGCAGCCGGGTCGGCAGACAAGAGACCCAGTACTTC
CASSRVGRQETQYF
>TRBV2|TRBJ1-1|.|TRBD1|14
TGTGCCAGCAGGAAAGACAGGGGGGGGACTGAAGCTTTCTTT
CASRKDRGGTEAFF
>TRBV5-1|TRBJ1-6|.|TRBD1|15
TGCGCCAGCAGCAAGGGACAGGGGGCCCATTCACCCCTCCACTTT
CASSKGQGAHSPLHF
>TRBV5-1|TRBJ2-1|.|.|13
TGCGCCAGCAGGTGGGCGAACTACAATGAGCAGTTCTTC
CASRWANYNEQFF
>TRBV19|TRBJ2-3|.|TRBD2|17
TGTGCCAGTAGTATCGAGCGGGGGGCTCCTAGCACAGATACGCAGTATTTT
CASSIERGAPSTDTQYF
>TRBV2|TRBJ1-5|.|TRBD1|16
TGTGCCAGCAGTGAAAGGTATCGACAGGGAAATCAGCCCCAGCATTTT
CASSERYRQGNQPQHF
>TRBV10-3|TRBJ1-1|.|.|14
TGTGCCATCAGTGAGTCGGGGAGGGGAACTGAAGCTTTCTTT
CAISESGRGTEAFF
>TRBV30|TRBJ2-3|.|TRBD2|15
TGTGCCTGGAATCTGGCGGGGGGCCGCACAGATACGCAGTATTTT
CAWNLAGGRTDTQYF
>TRBV5-1|TRBJ1-1|.|.|13
TGCGCCAGCAGCAGTACTGCGAACACTGAAGCTTTCTTT
CASSSTANTEAFF
>TRBV9|TRBJ2-7|.|.|15
TGTGCCAGCAGCGCCCTCGCCCTTTCGAGGGACGAGCAGTACTTC
CASSALALSRDEQYF
>TRBV9|TRBJ1-5|.|.|14
TGTGCCAGCAGCGTAGGCGGGGCGGGTCAGCCCCAGCATTTT
CASSVGGAGQPQHF
>TRBV11-1|TRBJ2-7|.|TRBD1|13
TGTGCCAGCAGCCAAGACAGGGCCTACGAGCAGTACTTC
CASSQDRAYEQYF
>TRBV5-1|TRBJ2-3|.|TRBD2|15
TGCGCCAGCAGCTCTCTAGCGGGGGTTCGAGATACGCAGTATTTT
CASSSLAGVRDTQYF
>TRBV29-1|TRBJ1-3|.|.|12
TGCAGCGTTGTAACACAGGGAAACACCATATATTTT
CSVVTQGNTIYF
>TRBV4-1|TRBJ1-1|.|TRBD1|13
TGCGCCAGCAGCCAGACAGGGGTGACTGAAGCTTTCTTT
CASSQTGVTEAFF
>TRBV18|TRBJ1-2|few|.|16
TGTGCCAGCTCACCACGGGGAATAGCGGGCCTGGGGGGCTACACCTTC
CASSPRGIAGLGGYTF
>TRBV5-4|TRBJ2-1|once|TRBD1|16
TGTGCCAGCAGCAGGGCCGGGACAGGGGGGACGAATGAGCAGTTCTTC
CASSRAGTGGTNEQFF
>TRBV6-1|TRBJ2-3|.|.|15
TGTGCCAGCAGTCAGCATAACAGGGTCACAGATACGCAGTATTTT
CASSQHNRVTDTQYF
>TRBV7-7|TRBJ2-7|.|.|16
TGTGCCAGCAGCTTCCATGGCACAGGGAGCTCCTACGAGCAGTACTTC
CASSFHGTGSSYEQYF
>TRBV7-3|TRBJ1-1|.|.|15
TGTGCCAGCAGCTTAACGACAGGATCGAACACTGAAGCTTTCTTT
CASSLTTGSNTEAFF
>TRBV13|TRBJ2-7|once|TRBD1|16
TGTGCCAGCAGCTTAGTTCGACAGGGAAAGTCCTACGAGCAGTACTTC
CASSLVRQGKSYEQYF
>TRBV10-3|TRBJ2-2|few|.|12
TGTGCCATCAGTGGGGGGGACGGGGAGCTGTTTTTT
CAISGGDGELFF
>TRBV29-1|TRBJ2-7|.|TRBD2|13
TGCAGCGCGAGCCCGGGACTAACCTACGAGCAGTACTTC
CSASPGLTYEQYF
>TRBV2|TRBJ1-5|.|.|13
TGTGCCAGCAGTGTTAACAGCTATCAGCCCCAGCATTTT
CASSVNSYQPQHF
>TRBV7-9|TRBJ1-5|.|TRBD1|15
TGTGCCAGCAGCCGGGGACAGTCGGCCGATCAGCCCCAGCATTTT
CASSRGQSADQPQHF